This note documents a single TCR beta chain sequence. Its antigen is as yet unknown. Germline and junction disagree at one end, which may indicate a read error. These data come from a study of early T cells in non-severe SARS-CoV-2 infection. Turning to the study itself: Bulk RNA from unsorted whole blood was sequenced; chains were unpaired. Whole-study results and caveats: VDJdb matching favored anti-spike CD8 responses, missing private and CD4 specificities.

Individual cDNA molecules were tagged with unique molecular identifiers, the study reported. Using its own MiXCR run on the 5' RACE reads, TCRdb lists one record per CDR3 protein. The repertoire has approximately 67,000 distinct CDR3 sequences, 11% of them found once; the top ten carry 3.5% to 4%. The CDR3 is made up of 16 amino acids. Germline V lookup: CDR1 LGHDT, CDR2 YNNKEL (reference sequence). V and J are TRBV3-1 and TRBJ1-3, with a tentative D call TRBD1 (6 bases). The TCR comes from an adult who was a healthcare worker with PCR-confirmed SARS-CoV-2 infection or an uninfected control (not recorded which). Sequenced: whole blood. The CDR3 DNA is TGTGCCAGCAGCCGTAACCAACAGGGTTCTGAAAACACCATATATTTT. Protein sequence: CASSRNQQGSENTIYF.